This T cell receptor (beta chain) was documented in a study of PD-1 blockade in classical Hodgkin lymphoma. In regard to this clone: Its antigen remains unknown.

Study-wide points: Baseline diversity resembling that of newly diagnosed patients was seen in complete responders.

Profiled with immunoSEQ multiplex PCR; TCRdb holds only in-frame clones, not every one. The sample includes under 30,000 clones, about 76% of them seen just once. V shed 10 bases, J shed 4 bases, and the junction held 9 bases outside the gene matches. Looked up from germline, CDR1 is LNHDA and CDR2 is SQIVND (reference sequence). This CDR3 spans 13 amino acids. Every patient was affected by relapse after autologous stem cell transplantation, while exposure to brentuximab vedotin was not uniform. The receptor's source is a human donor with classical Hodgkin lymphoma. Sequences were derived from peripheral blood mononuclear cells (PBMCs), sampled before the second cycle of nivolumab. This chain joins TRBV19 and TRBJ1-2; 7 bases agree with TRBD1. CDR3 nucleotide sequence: TGTGCCACCGGGAAGACAGGGACCTATGGCTACACCTTC. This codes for CATGKTGTYGYTF.